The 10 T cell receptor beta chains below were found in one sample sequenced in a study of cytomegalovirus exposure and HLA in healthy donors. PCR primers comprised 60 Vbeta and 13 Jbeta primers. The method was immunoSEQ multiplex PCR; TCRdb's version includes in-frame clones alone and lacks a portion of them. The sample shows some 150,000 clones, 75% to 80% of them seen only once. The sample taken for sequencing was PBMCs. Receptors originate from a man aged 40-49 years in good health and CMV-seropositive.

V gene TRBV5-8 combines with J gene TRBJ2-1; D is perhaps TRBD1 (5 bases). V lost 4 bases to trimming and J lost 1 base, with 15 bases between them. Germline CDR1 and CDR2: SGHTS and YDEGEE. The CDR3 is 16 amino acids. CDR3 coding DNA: TGTGCCAGCAGCGAGAATGGACACCGATCCTACAATGAGCAGTTCTTC. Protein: CASSENGHRSYNEQFF.

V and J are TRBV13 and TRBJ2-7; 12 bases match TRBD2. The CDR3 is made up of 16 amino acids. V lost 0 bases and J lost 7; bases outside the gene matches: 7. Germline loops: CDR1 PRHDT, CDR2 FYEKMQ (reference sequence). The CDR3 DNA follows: TGTGCCAGCAGCTTAGGACTAGCGGGAGGACTCGAAGAGCAGTACTTC. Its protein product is CASSLGLAGGLEEQYF.

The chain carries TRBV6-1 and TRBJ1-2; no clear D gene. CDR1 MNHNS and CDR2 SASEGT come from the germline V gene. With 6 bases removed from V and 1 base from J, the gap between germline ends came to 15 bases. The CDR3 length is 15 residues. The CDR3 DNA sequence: TGTGCCAGCAGCCAACCAACAGAGGGTAACTATGGCTACACCTTC. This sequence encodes CASSQPTEGNYGYTF.

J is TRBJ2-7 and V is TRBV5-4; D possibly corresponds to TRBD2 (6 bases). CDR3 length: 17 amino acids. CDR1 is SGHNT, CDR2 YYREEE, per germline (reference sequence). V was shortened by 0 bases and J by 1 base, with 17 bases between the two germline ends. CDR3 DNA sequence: TGTGCCAGCAGCTTGGCTCTGGGAGGACTGACATCCTACGAGCAGTACTTC. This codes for CASSLALGGLTSYEQYF.

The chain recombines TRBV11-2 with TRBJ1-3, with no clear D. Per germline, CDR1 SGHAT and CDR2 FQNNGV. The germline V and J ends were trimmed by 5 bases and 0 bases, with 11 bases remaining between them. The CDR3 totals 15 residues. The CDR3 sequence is CASSITQVSGNTIYF. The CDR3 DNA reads TGTGCCAGCAGCATTACCCAGGTCTCTGGAAACACCATATATTTT.

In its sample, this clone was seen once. The CDR3 loop is CAIADPVQETQYF. The DNA of the CDR3 is TGTGCCATCGCCGATCCGGTACAAGAGACCCAGTACTTC. This sequence joins TRBV10-3 and TRBJ2-5; no clear D gene. The CDR3 totals 13 residues. The germline gives CDR1 ENHRY, CDR2 SYGVKD. V was shortened by 8 bases and J by 2 bases, with 12 bases between the two germline ends.

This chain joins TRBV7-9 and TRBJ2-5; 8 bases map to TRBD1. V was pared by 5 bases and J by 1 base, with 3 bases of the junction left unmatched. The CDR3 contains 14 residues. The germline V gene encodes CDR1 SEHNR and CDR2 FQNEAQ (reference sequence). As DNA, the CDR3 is TGTGCCAGCAGCCAGGGACAGGCCCAAGAGACCCAGTACTTC. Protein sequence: CASSQGQAQETQYF.

CDR3 DNA sequence: TGTGCCAGCAGCCGAGGGAGGGCAGATACGCAGTATTTT. Its translation is CASSRGRADTQYF. The chain combines TRBV11-1 with TRBJ2-3, with 7 positions matching TRBD2. Germline V gives CDR1 SGHAT, CDR2 FQDESV (reference sequence). V trimming: 5 bases; J trimming: 4 bases; junction bases outside the gene matches: 3. The length of the CDR3 is 13 residues.

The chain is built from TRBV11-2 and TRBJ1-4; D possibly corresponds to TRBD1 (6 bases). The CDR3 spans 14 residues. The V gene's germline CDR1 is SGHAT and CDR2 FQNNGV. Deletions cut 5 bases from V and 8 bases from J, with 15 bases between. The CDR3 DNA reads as TGTGCCAGCAGCCAACAGACAGGAATCGAAAAACTGTTTTTT. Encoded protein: CASSQQTGIEKLFF.

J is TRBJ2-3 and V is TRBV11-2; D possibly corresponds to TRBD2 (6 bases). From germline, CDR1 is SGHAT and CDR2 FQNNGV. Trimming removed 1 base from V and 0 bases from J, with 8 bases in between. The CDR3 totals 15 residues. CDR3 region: CASSLAGESTDTQYF. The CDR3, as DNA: TGTGCCAGCAGCTTAGCGGGAGAGAGCACAGATACGCAGTATTTT. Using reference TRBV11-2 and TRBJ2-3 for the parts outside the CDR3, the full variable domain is EAGVAQSPRYKIIEKRQSVAFWCNPISGHATLYWYQQILGQGPKLLIQFQNNGVVDDSQLPKDRFSAERLKGVDSTLKIQPAKLEDSAVYLCASSLAGESTDTQYFGPGTRLTVL.